Here is one TCR beta chain with its context. Germline V gene lookup returns CDR1 MNHEY and CDR2 SVGAGI. The CDR3 length is 16 residues. V was trimmed by 2 bases and J by 2 bases, leaving 14 bases between them. Profiling relied on immunoSEQ multiplex PCR, and the TCRdb table lists in-frame clones only, not all of them. The profile shows 50,000 to 75,000 clones, about 93% of them singletons. The data are from a study of T cell changes during pregnancy in multiple sclerosis. The rearrangement uses TRBV6-5 and TRBJ2-3; perhaps TRBD2 as D (6 bases). The clonotype originates from a female donor with multiple sclerosis, enrolled in a pregnancy study. Sample: CD8+ T cells from peripheral blood mononuclear cells, taken in the third trimester of pregnancy. CDR3: CASSYAGSYSTDTQYF. CDR3 bases: TGTGCCAGCAGTTACGCGGGATCATACTCCACAGATACGCAGTATTTT.